The entry below describes one T cell receptor beta chain. Antigen: not known. This sample was taken from a study of shared clonotypes between healthy human individuals. Across the study: Researchers assigned three CD4 naive, three CD4 memory, two CD8 naive and one CD8 memory plate to each donor.

Study-wide results and caveats: The study generally estimated greater richness for naive than memory subsets.

The CDR3 is 15 residues long. Germline CDR1 and CDR2: MNHEY and SMNVEV (reference sequence). The V and J ends lost 5 bases and 5 bases respectively, with 18 bases between them. The repertoire was sequenced with immunoSEQ multiplex PCR; TCRdb's copy has only in-frame clones and lacks some. Of around 2.5 million clones listed, roughly 93% were seen once; the top ten hold roughly 0.36%. Participating donors were healthy, HIV-negative adults free of recent acute infections or vaccinations. The CD4+ fraction was divided into a CD45RA+ naive subset and a CD45RA-negative memory subset. The V call is TRBV27, the J call TRBJ1-2; D not resolved. The sequenced sample consisted of naive CD4+ T cells from PBMCs. Specified subset: CD45RA+ positively selected. This TCR was recovered from a man between 18 and 35 years old in good health. Some clones in this sample may be carry-over from other donors' samples. The CDR3 spells CASSTTSRPPYGYTF. The DNA of the CDR3 is TGTGCCAGCAGTACCACCTCGAGACCTCCTTATGGCTACACCTTC.